The clone carrying this T cell receptor (beta chain) showed up just once. Its antigen is unknown. With a much larger clone just one base away, this may be a read error. The data are from a study of HIV-infected patients and healthy controls. General observations from the study: Slight age and sex differences between study cohorts did not explain the diversity differences. MAIT alpha-chain CDR3s were frequent in healthy controls, depleted in HIV+.

Alpha and beta constant-region primers primed reverse transcription of about 470 ng RNA. Separate chain-specific third strand synthesis with multiplexing indices produced the alpha and beta libraries. All rearrangements within a chain used one primer pair; cDNA molecules carried barcodes. TCRdb reprocessed the 5' RACE reads via MiXCR and lists one record per CDR3 protein. The sample holds some 4,000 distinct CDR3 sequences; roughly 15% are singletons and the top ten take about 15%. CDR1 SGHDT and CDR2 YYEEEE come from the germline V gene. Trimming removed 2 bases from V and 6 bases from J, with 6 bases in between. CDR3 length: 13 residues. All unsorted peripheral T cells were captured because whole blood was used without fractionation. The RNA source was a roughly 2.4 ml peripheral blood draw.

The source was blood, collected before antiretroviral therapy. The TCR sequence derives from an adult with HIV infection. The gene calls are TRBV5-6 and TRBJ1-6; D gene uncertain. In DNA, the CDR3 is TGTGCCAGCAGCTTTGGCGGTAATTCACCCCTCCACTTT. It codes for CASSFGGNSPLHF.